The sequence of this TCR beta chain was determined in a study of blood T cell repertoires in COVID-19 (dated by TCRdb to the early 2020s). Study-level background: Samples from collaborators originated in the United States, Italy and Spain and spanned both the acute and convalescent phases of COVID-19. The material from the prospective study consisted of cDNA or gDNA derived from T cells, B-cell-depleted T cells, or PBMCs. The dataset comprised deeply sampled blood TCRbeta repertoires from subjects exposed to, actively infected with, or recovered from COVID-19. The repertoires were released in a freely available public database meant as a resource for research on the immune response to SARS-CoV-2. The samples were drawn from two sources: the first 160 participants of the ongoing ImmuneRACE study, and 1,000 to 1,500 subjects contributed by 6 global collaborators. A de-identified subject ID, COVID-19 status, age in years and sex were almost always included in the sample metadata. HLA class I and class II types, where available, came from metadata supplied by the sample provider rather than from assay-based typing.

As concerns this clone: No antigen is known for it. No base quality information exists; no much larger clone differs at one position.

V was cut back by 3 bases and J by 4 bases, leaving a gap of 13 bases between them. From the germline V gene (reference sequence), CDR1 is SGHNT and CDR2 is YYREEE. The CDR3 covers 15 residues, taking in both the cysteine and the phenylalanine. The only DNA kept is the CDR3, 45 bases in frame from the first base. One collaborating source in Seattle enrolled patients while the patients were actively infected and followed the patients over time throughout the course of disease. Each collaborating institution followed its own protocols to collect whole blood in K2EDTA tubes. For TCRbeta analysis, collaborators shipped samples as frozen whole blood, isolated PBMCs, or DNA extracted from either of those sample types. Overall study outcomes, separate from this receptor: The quantity of clinical and demographic metadata differed by source and by participant and was supplied without curation.

TCRbeta CDR3 regions were amplified from genomic DNA by means of the immunoSEQ Assay, a bias-controlled multiplex PCR. The authors processed their data as follows. The number of nucleated cells in each sample was estimated by amplification of reference gene primers within the assay. To quantify the absolute abundance of each unique TCRbeta CDR3 rearrangement, sequence reads were collapsed and filtered. For each sample, productive Simpson clonality was calculated as the square root of Simpson's diversity index over productive rearrangements. The immuneACCESS repertoire file appears here via TCRdb, limited to in-frame rearrangements. These files lack a portion of the clones; in checked studies, under half of the deficit traces to unresolved V genes, and the cause of the others is not known. The V and J calls and clone size were taken over from that table, and D and trimming were inferred from the DNA. A total of fewer than 300,000 clones appear in this sample, approximately 90% of them only once. Of the sample, approximately 2.1% is held by the ten largest clones.

Sequenced input: peripheral blood. The sequence joins TRBV5-4 to TRBJ1-4; the D gene cannot be resolved reliably. This TCR was sampled from a woman aged 25 to 39 with COVID-19, enrolled during active disease. The nucleotide sequence reads TGTGCCAGCAGCTCTCGTCCCGAGGGTAATGAAAAACTGTTTTTT. The encoded protein is CASSSRPEGNEKLFF. The reference TRBV5-4 and TRBJ1-4 proteins fill in what lies around the CDR3, so the full variable domain reads ETGVTQSPTHLIKTRGQQVTLRCSSQSGHNTVSWYQQALGQGPQFIFQYYREEENGRGNFPPRFSGLQFPNYSSELNVNALELDDSALYLCASSSRPEGNEKLFFGSGTQLSVL.